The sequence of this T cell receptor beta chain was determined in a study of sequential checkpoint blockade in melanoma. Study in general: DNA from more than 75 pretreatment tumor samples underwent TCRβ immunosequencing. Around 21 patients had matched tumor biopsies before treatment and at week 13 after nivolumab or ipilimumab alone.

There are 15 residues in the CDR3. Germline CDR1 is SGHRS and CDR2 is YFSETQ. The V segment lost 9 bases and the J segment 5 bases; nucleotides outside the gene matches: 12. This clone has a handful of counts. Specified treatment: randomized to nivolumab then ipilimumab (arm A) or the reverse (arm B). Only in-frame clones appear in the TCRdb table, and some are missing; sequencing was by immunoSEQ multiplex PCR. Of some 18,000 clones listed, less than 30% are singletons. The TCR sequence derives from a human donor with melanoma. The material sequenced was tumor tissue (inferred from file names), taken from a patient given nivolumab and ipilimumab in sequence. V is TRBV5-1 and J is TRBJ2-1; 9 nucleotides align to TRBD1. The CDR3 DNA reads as TGCGCCACATCGGTAGTACAGGGGGCCCACAATGAGCAGTTCTTC. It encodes CATSVVQGAHNEQFF. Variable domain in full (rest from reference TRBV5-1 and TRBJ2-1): KAGVTQTPRYLIKTRGQQVTLSCSPISGHRSVSWYQQTPGQGLQFLFEYFSETQRNKGNFPGRFSGRQFSNSRSEMNVSTLELGDSALYLCATSVVQGAHNEQFFGPGTRLTVL.